The clone carrying this T cell receptor beta chain came up a few times. Its antigen is not known. The length of the CDR3 is 14 residues. The germline V gene encodes CDR1 MNHEY and CDR2 SVGAGI. V lost 6 bases, J lost 6 bases, and 10 bases stayed unmatched. This specimen comes from a study of cytomegalovirus exposure and HLA in healthy donors. Study findings and constraints: For most subjects, TCR beta sequences were reported to predict HLA-A and HLA-B alleles with accuracy.

A multiplex PCR was run with 60 Vbeta primers and 13 Jbeta primers. Generated by immunoSEQ multiplex PCR, the TCRdb table keeps only in-frame clones and is missing some. The sample has under 200,000 clones; around 68% are singletons. The V call is TRBV6-5, the J call TRBJ1-1; 7 bases align to TRBD1. This clonotype was sampled from a middle-aged man in good health and CMV-seronegative. Sequenced sample: PBMCs. The CDR3 nucleotides read TGTGCCAGCAGGGGCCAAACAGGGGCCGCTGAAGCTTTCTTT. Its protein product is CASRGQTGAAEAFF.